This is a list of T cell receptor beta chains from one sample in a study of blood T cells in healthy people across ages. TCRdb itself ran the 5' RACE reads through MiXCR, one entry per CDR3 protein. The table shows about 720,000 distinct CDR3 sequences, with 22% occurring only once. The sample taken for sequencing was blood. The receptors stem from a man between 65 and 85 years old in good health. Both conserved end residues are part of each CDR3. A D gene is named only where the DNA matches it firmly. Not every row has a clone size; where given, it reads once, few, many or a size class.

many	NA	TRBV7-3	TRBJ2-1	CASMTPGENEQFF	TGTGCCAGCATGACCCCCGGAGAGAATGAGCAGTTCTTC
few	NA	TRBV7-3	TRBJ2-4	CASSPQGGLNIQYF	TGTGCCAGCAGTCCCCAAGGGGGGCTAAACATTCAGTACTTC
few	NA	TRBV7-9	TRBJ2-7	CASSPQGTAREQYF	TGTGCCAGCAGCCCACAGGGGACTGCGCGGGAGCAGTACTTC
few	NA	TRBV7-8	TRBJ2-2	CASSLYSGNTGELFF	TGTGCCAGCAGCTTATATTCTGGGAACACCGGGGAGCTGTTTTTT
few	TRBD1	TRBV5-5	TRBJ2-5	CASSLAGQEQETQYF	TGTGCCAGCAGCCTCGCGGGACAGGAGCAGGAGACCCAGTACTTC
NA	NA	TRBV24-1	TRBJ2-6	CATGGGTGANVLTF	TGTGCCACCGGAGGGGGCACTGGGGCCAACGTCCTGACTTTC
few	TRBD2	TRBV12-3/TRBV12-4	TRBJ2-1	CASSLGPAAGNEQFF	TGTGCCAGCTCCCTAGGACCAGCAGCGGGAAATGAGCAGTTCTTC
few	NA	TRBV6-5	TRBJ2-7	CASSSPRSYEQYF	TGTGCCAGCAGTTCCCCCCGCTCTTACGAGCAGTACTTC
few	TRBD1	TRBV12-3/TRBV12-4	TRBJ2-1	CASSPPGGAIISSYNEQFF	TGTGCCAGCAGTCCTCCAGGGGGCGCAATCATAAGCTCCTACAATGAGCAGTTCTTC
few	NA	TRBV5-4	TRBJ2-4	CASSLDPLAKNIQYF	TGTGCCAGCAGCTTGGACCCCCTAGCCAAAAACATTCAGTACTTC
NA	NA	TRBV27	TRBJ1-3	CASRDRGAGNTIYF	TGTGCCAGCAGGGACCGAGGAGCTGGAAACACCATATATTTT